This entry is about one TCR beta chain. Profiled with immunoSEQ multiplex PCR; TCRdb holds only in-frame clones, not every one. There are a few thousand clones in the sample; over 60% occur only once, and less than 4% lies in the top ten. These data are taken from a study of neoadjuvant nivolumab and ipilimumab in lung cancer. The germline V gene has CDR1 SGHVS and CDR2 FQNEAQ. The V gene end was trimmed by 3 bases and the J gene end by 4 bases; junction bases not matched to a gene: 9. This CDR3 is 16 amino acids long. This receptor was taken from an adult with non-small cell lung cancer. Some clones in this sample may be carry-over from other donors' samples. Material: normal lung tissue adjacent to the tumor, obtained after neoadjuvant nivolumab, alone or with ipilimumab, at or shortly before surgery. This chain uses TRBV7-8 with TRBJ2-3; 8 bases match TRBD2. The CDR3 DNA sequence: TGTGCCAGCAGCTTCCCAAGGGCGGGAGGCCCAGATACGCAGTATTTT. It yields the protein CASSFPRAGGPDTQYF.